The 26 T cell receptor beta chains below were found in one sample sequenced in a study of monozygotic twins with cystic fibrosis. Profiled with immunoSEQ multiplex PCR; TCRdb holds only in-frame clones, not every one. The repertoire has tens of thousands of clones, around 96% of them found once; the top ten carry approximately 2.8%. The specimen sequenced was blood. Receptors originate from a girl aged 2 to 9 with cystic fibrosis.

This clone was counted once. This chain links TRBV7-2 with TRBJ2-4; tentatively, D is TRBD1 (6 bases). Per germline, CDR1 SGHTA and CDR2 FQGNSA. Trimming left V 2 bases short and J 0 bases short, with 17 bases between. This CDR3 has 18 residues. CDR3 in amino acids: CASSLRTVLTVAKNIQYF. The CDR3, as DNA: TGTGCCAGCAGCTTAAGGACAGTGCTAACTGTAGCCAAAAACATTCAGTACTTC.

In regard to this clone: Sequence at one end of the junction differs from germline and may be a read error. The chain links TRBV2 to TRBJ2-2; D remains unclear. Per germline, CDR1 SNHLY and CDR2 FYNNEI. The CDR3 has 14 residues. The DNA of the CDR3 is TGTGCCAGCGGTGAAGGGCGCATCACCGGGGAGCTGTTTTTT. It specifies CASGEGRITGELFF.

The genes are TRBV25-1 and TRBJ2-3; D is unclear. This CDR3 region has 13 residues. Germline loops: CDR1 MGHDK, CDR2 SYGVNS. Trimming cost V 5 bases and J 4 bases, with 10 bases left between them. CDR3 residues: CASSLKGPDTQYF. For the CDR3, the DNA is TGTGCCAGCAGTCTTAAGGGCCCAGATACGCAGTATTTT.

This chain joins TRBV9 and TRBJ1-1; 8 positions agree with TRBD1. The CDR3 spans 15 residues. V gave up 4 bases and J gave up 1 base; unmatched junction bases: 6. The V gene's germline CDR1 is SGDLS and CDR2 YYNGEE. Here the CDR3 reads CASSPRTGRNTEAFF. CDR3 bases: TGTGCCAGCAGCCCTCGGACAGGGCGGAACACTGAAGCTTTCTTT. Supplemented by reference TRBV9 and TRBJ1-1, the full variable domain reads DSGVTQTPKHLITATGQRVTLRCSPRSGDLSVYWYQQSLDQGLQFLIQYYNGEERAKGNILERFSAQQFPDLHSELNLSSLELGDSALYFCASSPRTGRNTEAFFGQGTRLTVV.

This sequence joins TRBV19 and TRBJ2-3; D unresolved. The CDR3 consists of 13 residues. The germline V gene encodes CDR1 LNHDA and CDR2 SQIVND (reference sequence). V was trimmed by 6 bases and J by 2 bases, leaving 9 bases between them. This chain's CDR3 is CASSVLDTDTQYF. The CDR3, as DNA: TGTGCCAGTAGCGTACTCGACACAGATACGCAGTATTTT.

The V call is TRBV2, the J call TRBJ2-4; possibly TRBD2 for D (5 bases). Trimming stripped 5 bases from V and 9 bases from J, with 20 bases between. The germline CDR1 and CDR2 sequences are SNHLY and FYNNEI. CDR3 length equals 15 residues. CDR3 in DNA: TGTGCCAGCAGTATCGGAGAGCGGTCAAGCGCCATTCAGTACTTC. Its translation: CASSIGERSSAIQYF.

This clone showed up just once. The chain carries TRBV7-9 and TRBJ2-1; 16 bases fit TRBD2. The CDR3 length is 17 residues. Germline V gene sequence: CDR1 SEHNR, CDR2 FQNEAQ (reference sequence). V shed 5 bases, J shed 9 bases, and the junction held 10 bases outside the gene matches. The CDR3 DNA is TGTGCCAGCAGCCCGGCGGGGACTAGCGGGAGGGCCGCTGAGCAGTTCTTC. This codes for CASSPAGTSGRAAEQFF.

V gene TRBV5-1 combines with J gene TRBJ1-3, with a weak D call TRBD1 (6 bases). CDR3 size: 17 residues. The V gene lost 1 base and the J gene lost 4 bases, with 18 bases spanning the gap. CDR1 is SGHRS and CDR2 is YFSETQ in the germline V gene. The CDR3 DNA reads as TGCGCCAGCAGCTTGTTGGGGCCGACAGGAGAGGGAAACACCATATATTTT. Its protein is CASSLLGPTGEGNTIYF. The full variable domain, in which reference TRBV5-1 and TRBJ1-3 provide the parts outside the CDR3, is KAGVTQTPRYLIKTRGQQVTLSCSPISGHRSVSWYQQTPGQGLQFLFEYFSETQRNKGNFPGRFSGRQFSNSRSEMNVSTLELGDSALYLCASSLLGPTGEGNTIYFGEGSWLTVV.

V usage is TRBV5-4 and J usage is TRBJ2-3, with D tentatively TRBD1 (6 bases). CDR1 and CDR2 from the germline V gene are SGHNT and YYREEE (reference sequence). V was trimmed by 3 bases and J by 4 bases, leaving 12 bases between them. The CDR3 is made up of 14 amino acids. For the CDR3, the DNA is TGTGCCAGCAGCTCACCGACAGGCCCAGATACGCAGTATTTT. It codes for CASSSPTGPDTQYF. The whole variable domain, remainder taken from reference TRBV5-4 and TRBJ2-3, is ETGVTQSPTHLIKTRGQQVTLRCSSQSGHNTVSWYQQALGQGPQFIFQYYREEENGRGNFPPRFSGLQFPNYSSELNVNALELDDSALYLCASSSPTGPDTQYFGPGTRLTVL.

The chain links TRBV5-1 to TRBJ1-4; 10 bases are a match to TRBD1. The V gene's germline CDR1 is SGHRS and CDR2 YFSETQ. CDR3 length: 16 amino acids. After removal of 4 bases from V and 7 bases from J, the junction contained 10 bases not matched to a gene. The chain's CDR3 is CASSPGQTGGFEKLFF. The CDR3 coding sequence is TGCGCCAGCAGCCCGGGACAGACAGGGGGCTTTGAAAAACTGTTTTTT.

The chain uses TRBV7-2 and TRBJ2-7; 9 nucleotides align to TRBD2. CDR1 SGHTA and CDR2 FQGNSA come from the germline V gene. The CDR3 totals 16 residues. Trimming removed 7 bases from V and 5 bases from J; junction bases left unmatched: 15. CDR3 in amino acids: CASNLRGAGGPNEQYF. CDR3 sequence (DNA): TGTGCCAGCAATCTGAGGGGCGCGGGAGGGCCGAACGAGCAGTACTTC.

In its sample, this clone was seen once. This sequence joins TRBV2 and TRBJ2-1; 15 bases match TRBD2. Per germline, CDR1 SNHLY and CDR2 FYNNEI. The CDR3 covers 15 residues. Trimming took 2 bases from V and 9 from J; bases not matched to a gene: 2. CDR3 in DNA: TGTGCCAGCAGTGAAAGGGGACTAGCGGGAGGTGAGCAGTTCTTC. Translated: CASSERGLAGGEQFF.

The rearrangement links TRBV18 to TRBJ2-5, with D uncertain. Trimming cost V 2 bases and J 9 bases, with 7 bases left between them. The CDR3 loop spans 11 amino acids. CDR1 and CDR2 (germline): KGHSH, LQKENI. CDR3 nucleotide sequence: TGTGCCAGCTCACCATCGCAGGCCCAGTACTTC. This gives the protein CASSPSQAQYF.

The V and J genes are TRBV5-4 and TRBJ1-2; no clear D. The germline V gene has CDR1 SGHNT and CDR2 YYREEE (reference sequence). V dropped 0 bases and J dropped 0 bases, with 6 bases sitting between them. The CDR3 totals 14 residues. Written as DNA, the CDR3 is TGTGCCAGCAGCTTGGACGGAACTAACTATGGCTACACCTTC. Residues: CASSLDGTNYGYTF.

The chain carries TRBV27 and TRBJ2-7, with 7 bases that match TRBD2. The CDR3 loop spans 15 amino acids. Germline loops: CDR1 MNHEY, CDR2 SMNVEV (reference sequence). Trimming cost V 2 bases and J 5 bases; bases outside gene matches: 9. CDR3: CASSLASGTPHEQYF. For the CDR3, the DNA is TGTGCCAGCAGTTTAGCGAGCGGGACCCCCCACGAGCAGTACTTC.

The V gene is TRBV29-1, the J gene TRBJ2-5; perhaps TRBD2 as D (5 bases). Germline CDR1 is SQVTM and CDR2 is ANQGSEA. The CDR3 is made up of 13 amino acids. Trimming removed 6 bases from V and 4 bases from J, with 15 bases in between. This CDR3 reads CSVPARGRETQYF. CDR3 nucleotide sequence: TGCAGCGTCCCCGCTCGAGGGAGAGAGACCCAGTACTTC. Complete variable domain (other parts from reference TRBV29-1 and TRBJ2-5): SAVISQKPSRDICQRGTSLTIQCQVDSQVTMMFWYRQQPGQSLTLIATANQGSEATYESGFVIDKFPISRPNLTFSTLTVSNMSPEDSSIYLCSVPARGRETQYFGPGTRLLVL.

This clone was detected once. The genes are TRBV4-2 and TRBJ2-1; the match to TRBD2 covers 14 bases. Germline V lookup: CDR1 LGHNA, CDR2 YNFKEQ. With 3 bases clipped from V and 3 bases from J, the junction kept 4 bases outside the gene matches. The CDR3 has 17 residues. The CDR3 DNA reads TGTGCCAGCAGCCAGGGTGGGACTAGCGGGAGCTACAATGAGCAGTTCTTC. Its translation: CASSQGGTSGSYNEQFF.

CDR3 bases: TGTGCCAGCAGACAGACAGAGCCTAACTATGGCTACACCTTC. This sequence encodes CASRQTEPNYGYTF. The chain links TRBV6-1 to TRBJ1-2; weak D call: TRBD1 (5 bases). Germline V lookup: CDR1 MNHNS, CDR2 SASEGT. Trimming stripped 6 bases from V and 0 bases from J, with 11 bases between. This CDR3 comprises 14 residues.

V usage is TRBV2 and J usage is TRBJ1-5, with 8 nucleotides matching TRBD1. V trimming: 5 bases; J trimming: 0 bases; junction bases outside the gene matches: 6. Per the germline V gene, CDR1 is SNHLY and CDR2 is FYNNEI. The CDR3 extends over 16 amino acids. This CDR3 reads CASSYRTGSSNQPQHF. DNA of the CDR3: TGTGCCAGCAGTTACAGGACAGGGTCTAGCAATCAGCCCCAGCATTTT.

Only one count was recorded for this clone. The chain recombines TRBV10-2 with TRBJ1-1, with 8 bases that match TRBD1. This CDR3 comprises 13 residues. CDR1 and CDR2 (germline): WSHSY, SAAADI. Germline trimming cut 7 bases from V and 2 bases from J; bases unmatched to any gene: 3. CDR3 residues: CASTQGANTEAFF. The DNA of the CDR3 is TGCGCCAGCACCCAGGGGGCCAACACTGAAGCTTTCTTT.

The chain has TRBV4-2 and TRBJ2-3, with TRBD2 matching over 11 bases. The junction had 7 bases not matched to a gene; V was cut back by 1 base and J by 4 bases. The CDR3 totals 17 residues. From germline, CDR1 is LGHNA and CDR2 YNFKEQ. The CDR3 coding sequence is TGTGCCAGCAGCCAAGGGGGGAGTAGCGGGAGGGCAGATACGCAGTATTTT. Translating gives CASSQGGSSGRADTQYF.

The gene calls are TRBV9 and TRBJ2-7, with TRBD2 as a possible D gene (6 bases). The length of the CDR3 is 14 residues. Trimming cost V 4 bases and J 2 bases, with 13 bases left between them. Germline lookup yields CDR1 SGDLS and CDR2 YYNGEE. CDR3 region: CASSPQLAPYEQYF. The CDR3 DNA reads as TGTGCCAGCAGCCCCCAACTAGCTCCCTACGAGCAGTACTTC.

This chain joins TRBV6-1 and TRBJ1-4, with a tentative D call TRBD1 (5 bases). This CDR3 region has 18 residues. Trimming took off 0 bases at V and 5 bases at J, with 19 bases between the two ends. From germline, CDR1 is MNHNS and CDR2 SASEGT. CDR3 loop: CASSEATKEPGWNEKLFF. CDR3 DNA sequence: TGTGCCAGCAGTGAAGCTACCAAGGAACCAGGGTGGAATGAAAAACTGTTTTTT.

The CDR3 sequence is CAWSVGQGYNSPLHF. In nucleotides, the CDR3 is TGTGCCTGGAGTGTAGGACAGGGGTATAATTCACCCCTCCACTTT. The chain has TRBV30 and TRBJ1-6; 9 nucleotides line up with TRBD1. This CDR3 contains 15 residues. Germline-derived CDR1 and CDR2 are GTSNPN and SVGIG (reference sequence). J lost 4 bases, V lost 0 bases, and 1 base had no gene match.

V usage is TRBV6-5 and J usage is TRBJ2-7, with a possible D match to TRBD2 (6 bases). CDR3 length: 12 amino acids. The germline V gene encodes CDR1 MNHEY and CDR2 SVGAGI. Trimming removed 4 bases at V and 5 bases at J, with 9 bases between. The CDR3 DNA follows: TGTGCCAGCAGTTCCCGACTAGACGAGCAGTACTTC. Translated: CASSSRLDEQYF.

The CDR3 loop is CASSIDLMSSYNEQFF. CDR3 in DNA: TGTGCCAGTAGTATCGACTTAATGAGCTCCTACAATGAGCAGTTCTTC. The rearrangement joins TRBV19 to TRBJ2-1; D gene unclear. The CDR3 spans 16 residues. The V end was cut by 3 bases, the J end by 0 bases, with 12 bases between. Germline-derived CDR1 and CDR2 are LNHDA and SQIVND (reference sequence).